This entry lists 13 T cell receptor beta chains sequenced from one sample in a study of identical twins. MiXCR, run by TCRdb on the 5' RACE reads, gives a single entry per CDR3 protein. The sample lists 1.5 million to 2 million distinct CDR3 sequences, more than 30% occurring once. Sequencing was done on a sample of cord blood. Receptor source: a newborn girl in good health.

This clonotype showed up just a few times. The chain recombines TRBV10-3 with TRBJ2-1; TRBD2 matches 15 bases. This CDR3 has 19 residues. Germline CDR1 and CDR2: ENHRY and SYGVKD. J lost 1 base, V lost 5 bases, and 9 bases had no gene match. The CDR3: CAISPRTSGRAGSYNEQFF. CDR3 in DNA: TGTGCCATCAGTCCCAGGACTAGCGGGAGGGCAGGGTCCTACAATGAGCAGTTCTTC.

As to this clonotype: A much larger clone lies one base from this, so it may be a read error. A read error is likely, as this CDR3 ends without the conserved phenylalanine or tryptophan. This chain links TRBV20-1 with TRBJ2-4; D ambiguous. The CDR3 loop spans 14 amino acids. The V gene lost 3 bases and the J gene lost 0 bases, with 9 bases spanning the gap. Germline V gene lookup returns CDR1 DFQATT and CDR2 SNEGSKA (reference sequence). CDR3 in DNA: TGCAGTGCTAGCGCGACCGCAGCCAAAAACATTCAGTACTAC. Translation gives CSASATAAKNIQYY.

This clonotype was seen only a few times. V is TRBV7-2 and J is TRBJ2-7; TRBD2 agrees at 8 bases. With V trimmed by 4 bases and J by 7 bases, 9 bases remained unmatched. The CDR3 length is 14 residues. Germline V lookup: CDR1 SGHTA, CDR2 FQGNSA. The DNA for the CDR3 is TGTGCCAGCAGCTCTGGGACTAGTAACAATGAGCAGTACTTC. Protein: CASSSGTSNNEQYF. Complete variable domain (other parts from reference TRBV7-2 and TRBJ2-7): GAGVSQSPSNKVTEKGKDVELRCDPISGHTALYWYRQSLGQGLEFLIYFQGNSAPDKSGLPSDRFSAERTGGSVSTLTIQRTQQEDSAVYLCASSSGTSNNEQYFGPGTRLTVT.

The sample holds a few counts of this clonotype. This chain connects TRBV3-1 to TRBJ1-5; unclear D gene. V was cut by 0 bases and J by 3 bases, with 9 bases left in between. The CDR3 is made up of 15 amino acids. Germline CDR1 and CDR2: LGHDT and YNNKEL (reference sequence). The DNA for the CDR3 is TGTGCCAGCAGCCAAGATTTGGGGTACAATCAGCCCCAGCATTTT. This gives the protein CASSQDLGYNQPQHF. The whole variable domain, remainder taken from reference TRBV3-1 and TRBJ1-5, is DTAVSQTPKYLVTQMGNDKSIKCEQNLGHDTMYWYKQDSKKFLKIMFSYNNKELIINETVPNRFSPKSPDKAHLNLHINSLELGDSAVYFCASSQDLGYNQPQHFGDGTRLSIL.

This chain connects TRBV6-6 to TRBJ2-5, with D unresolved. The germline CDR1 and CDR2 sequences are MNHNY and SVGAGI (reference sequence). CDR3 length: 14 amino acids. V lost 4 bases and J 2 bases, leaving 11 bases between the germline ends. The CDR3 bases are TGTGCCAGCAGTTCCCGGACCCAACAAGAGACCCAGTACTTC. This encodes CASSSRTQQETQYF.

This chain joins TRBV6-1 and TRBJ2-5; the D is unclear. CDR3 length: 13 amino acids. Trimming shortened V by 4 bases and J by 2 bases, and 8 bases separated the two germline ends. Germline-derived CDR1 and CDR2 are MNHNS and SASEGT. The DNA for the CDR3 is TGTGCCAGCAGTGGAGTAGCTCAAGAGACCCAGTACTTC. As protein: CASSGVAQETQYF.

The chain couples TRBV28 to TRBJ2-4; D ambiguous. Germline-derived CDR1 and CDR2 are MDHEN and SYDVKM. The CDR3 is 16 amino acids. The V end was cut by 5 bases, the J end by 0 bases, with 14 bases between. The DNA for the CDR3 is TGTGCCAGCAGTCCCGAACCGTATATAGCCAAAAACATTCAGTACTTC. Its translation: CASSPEPYIAKNIQYF.

This clonotype was seen a few times. The rearrangement uses TRBV2 and TRBJ2-4; no reliable D call. Gene TRBJ2-7 matches the end of the DNA better, so the J call may be wrong. The CDR3 covers 16 residues. Germline V gives CDR1 SNHLY, CDR2 FYNNEI. In DNA, the CDR3 is TGTGCCAGCACCGCAGACTCAACAGTACGAGTCTACGAGCAGTACTTC. Translated: CASTADSTVRVYEQYF.

The chain joins TRBV13 to TRBJ2-2, with 9 nucleotides matching TRBD2. The germline CDR1 and CDR2 sequences are PRHDT and FYEKMQ (reference sequence). V lost 5 bases to trimming and J lost 6 bases; unmatched junction nucleotides: 7. The CDR3 covers 15 residues. DNA for the CDR3: TGTGCCAGCAGCAGGGGACTAGCTAACCCCGGGGAGCTGTTTTTT. It is translated as CASSRGLANPGELFF.

The chain joins TRBV3-1 to TRBJ2-3; TRBD2 aligns across 9 bases. This CDR3 has 17 amino acids. The germline gives CDR1 LGHDT, CDR2 YNNKEL (reference sequence). V lost 2 bases, J lost 2 bases, and 8 bases stayed unmatched. The CDR3 coding sequence is TGTGCCAGCAGCCAACCCGGGACTAGCTTAACCACAGATACGCAGTATTTT. Amino acids: CASSQPGTSLTTDTQYF.

This clonotype has only a few counts. This chain links TRBV5-4 with TRBJ2-1; 9 bases are shared with TRBD2. Looked up from germline, CDR1 is SGHNT and CDR2 is YYREEE (reference sequence). The J segment lost 3 bases and the V segment lost 4 bases, leaving 8 bases of the junction unmatched. This CDR3 contains 16 residues. The CDR3 nucleotides are TGTGCCAGCAGCCTCAAGCGGGGGGCTAACTACAATGAGCAGTTCTTC. The encoded protein is CASSLKRGANYNEQFF.

The rearrangement joins TRBV11-2 to TRBJ1-5; the match to TRBD1 covers 8 bases. Losses at the gene ends were 5 bases for V and 1 base for J; bases not matched to a gene: 10. The germline gives CDR1 SGHAT, CDR2 FQNNGV. The CDR3 sequence is 17 residues long. The CDR3 spells CASSHPPRTGSNQPQHF. In DNA, the CDR3 is TGTGCCAGCAGCCACCCCCCGAGGACAGGGAGCAATCAGCCCCAGCATTTT.

This clonotype was seen a few times. Relative to the germline gene, one junction end is altered; a read error may explain this. CDR3 region: CASSSNRGDEQFF. The CDR3 DNA reads TGTGCTAGCAGCTCCAACAGGGGGGATGAGCAGTTCTTC. This chain connects TRBV7-7 to TRBJ2-1, with 8 nucleotides matching TRBD1. The CDR3 consists of 13 residues. Germline V gives CDR1 SSHAT, CDR2 FNYEAQ (reference sequence).